This TCR beta chain was captured by sequencing in a study of vaccination effects on CD4 cells after COVID-19. At the level of the study: As their vaccination, participants received two doses of either BNT162b2 or mRNA-1273.

As regards this clone: Its antigen is unknown.

CDR1 SEHNR and CDR2 FQNEAQ come from the germline V gene (reference sequence). The CDR3 loop spans 16 amino acids. Trimming took off 4 bases at V and 1 base at J, with 13 bases between the two ends. Generated by immunoSEQ multiplex PCR, the TCRdb table keeps only in-frame clones and is missing some. The sample includes 65,000 to 85,000 clones, 75% to 90% of them seen just once. Expansion with viral peptide pools was applied to antigen-specific CD4+ T cells by the ViraFEST assay prior to sequencing. Having been cultured for 10 days, the cells underwent CD4+ T cell isolation. Nucleocapsid antibodies stayed negative before and after vaccination, showing no earlier SARS-CoV-2 infection. Overall study findings and caveats: Cross-reaction with common cold coronaviruses was seen in only 1 of 255 vaccine-induced clones from healthy vaccinees. The study had few convalescent patients and no early post-infection timepoints.

The sample here was CD4+ T cells from PBMCs cultured with SARS-CoV-2 spike peptides, taken before COVID-19 vaccination. The chain joins TRBV7-9 to TRBJ1-4; no definite D call. The source of this sequence is a human donor who received a COVID-19 vaccine. In DNA, the CDR3 is TGTGCCAGCAGCTCCCCCCCGGGAAAAACTAATGAAAAACTGTTTTTT. It specifies CASSSPPGKTNEKLFF.